The text below deals with one TCR beta chain. Trimming shortened V by 2 bases and J by 0 bases, and 10 bases separated the two germline ends. Germline V CDR1 and CDR2: MGHRA, YSYEKL. The CDR3 is made up of 15 amino acids. These data originate in a study of technical replicates of blood from four donors. The table came from immunoSEQ multiplex PCR; TCRdb's copy has only in-frame clones and leaves some out. The table records some 93,000 clones, 95% of them present only once. The chain has TRBV4-1 and TRBJ1-1, with D tentatively TRBD1 (5 bases). The material sequenced was T cells isolated from PBMCs. This sequence was found in a human donor in good health. Here the CDR3 DNA reads TGCGCCAGCAGCCAATTCACAGGATTGAACACTGAAGCTTTCTTT. Its translation: CASSQFTGLNTEAFF.